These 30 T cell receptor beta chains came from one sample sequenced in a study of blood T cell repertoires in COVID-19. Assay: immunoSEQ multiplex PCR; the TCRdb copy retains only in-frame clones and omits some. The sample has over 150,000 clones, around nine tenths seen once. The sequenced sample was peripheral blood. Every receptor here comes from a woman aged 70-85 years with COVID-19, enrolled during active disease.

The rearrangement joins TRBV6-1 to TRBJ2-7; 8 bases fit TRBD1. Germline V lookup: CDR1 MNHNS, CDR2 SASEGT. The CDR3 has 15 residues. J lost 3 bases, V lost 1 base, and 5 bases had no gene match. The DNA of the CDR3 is TGTGCCAGCAGTGAAGGACAGGGGCTGTACTACGAGCAGTACTTC. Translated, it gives CASSEGQGLYYEQYF.

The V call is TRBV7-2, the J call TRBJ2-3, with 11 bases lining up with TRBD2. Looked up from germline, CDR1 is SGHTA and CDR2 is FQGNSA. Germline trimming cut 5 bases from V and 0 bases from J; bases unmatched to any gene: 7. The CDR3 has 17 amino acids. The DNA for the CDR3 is TGTGCCAGCAGCACCCGGACTAGCGGGTCTAGCACAGATACGCAGTATTTT. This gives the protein CASSTRTSGSSTDTQYF. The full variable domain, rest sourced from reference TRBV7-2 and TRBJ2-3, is GAGVSQSPSNKVTEKGKDVELRCDPISGHTALYWYRQSLGQGLEFLIYFQGNSAPDKSGLPSDRFSAERTGGSVSTLTIQRTQQEDSAVYLCASSTRTSGSSTDTQYFGPGTRLTVL.

The CDR3 DNA follows: TGTGCCACCAGCCAGGGGGCGCCGGGCTACGAGCAGTACTTC. As protein: CATSQGAPGYEQYF. The chain has TRBV24-1 and TRBJ2-7, with TRBD1 identical over 8 bases. This CDR3 is built from 14 residues. V dropped 7 bases and J dropped 3; count of bases not matched to a gene: 7. Germline CDR1 and CDR2: KGHDR and SFDVKD.

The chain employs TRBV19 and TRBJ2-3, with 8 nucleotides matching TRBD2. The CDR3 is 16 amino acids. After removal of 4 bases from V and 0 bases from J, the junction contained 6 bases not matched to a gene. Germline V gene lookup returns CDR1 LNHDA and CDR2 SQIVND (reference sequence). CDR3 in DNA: TGTGCCAGTAGTAACGGGGCTAGCGGGAGCACAGATACGCAGTATTTT. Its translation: CASSNGASGSTDTQYF.

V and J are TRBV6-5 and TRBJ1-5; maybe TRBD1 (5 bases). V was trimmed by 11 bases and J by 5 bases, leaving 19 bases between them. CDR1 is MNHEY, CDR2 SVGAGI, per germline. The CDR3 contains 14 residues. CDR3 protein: CASSKGFSDQPQHF. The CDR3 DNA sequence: TGTGCCTCCTCAAAGGGGTTTTCGGATCAGCCCCAGCATTTT.

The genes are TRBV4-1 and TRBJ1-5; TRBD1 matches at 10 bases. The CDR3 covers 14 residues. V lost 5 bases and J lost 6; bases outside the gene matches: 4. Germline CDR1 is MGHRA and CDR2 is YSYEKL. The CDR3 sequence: CASSETGGPQPQHF. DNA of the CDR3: TGCGCCAGCAGCGAGACAGGGGGCCCTCAGCCCCAGCATTTT.

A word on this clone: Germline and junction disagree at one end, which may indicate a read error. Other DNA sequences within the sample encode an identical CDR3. The chain's CDR3 is CASSSKHITSGRAYEQYF. The CDR3, as DNA: TGCGCCAGTAGTTCGAAACACATAACTAGCGGGAGGGCCTACGAGCAGTACTTC. This chain links TRBV19 with TRBJ2-7; TRBD2 matches at 13 bases. The V gene's germline CDR1 is LNHDA and CDR2 SQIVND (reference sequence). The CDR3 is made up of 18 amino acids.

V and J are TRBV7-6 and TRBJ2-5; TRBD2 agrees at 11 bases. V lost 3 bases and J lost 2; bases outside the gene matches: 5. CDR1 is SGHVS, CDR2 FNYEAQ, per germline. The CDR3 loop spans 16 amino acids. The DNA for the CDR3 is TGTGCCAGCAGCTTGGTGGTAGCGGGAGGGCAAGAGACCCAGTACTTC. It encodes CASSLVVAGGQETQYF.

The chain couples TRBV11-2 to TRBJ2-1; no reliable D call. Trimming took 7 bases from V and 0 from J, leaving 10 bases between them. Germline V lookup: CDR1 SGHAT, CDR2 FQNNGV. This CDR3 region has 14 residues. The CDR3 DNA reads TGTGCCAGCACCTATTCATACTCCTACAATGAGCAGTTCTTC. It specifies CASTYSYSYNEQFF.

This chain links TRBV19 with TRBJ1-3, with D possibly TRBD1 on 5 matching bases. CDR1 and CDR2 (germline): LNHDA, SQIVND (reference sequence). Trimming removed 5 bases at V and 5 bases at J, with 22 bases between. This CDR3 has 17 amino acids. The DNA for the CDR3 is TGTGCCAGTAGTGGAACCGGGCGACAGCTAACAAGAAACACCATATATTTT. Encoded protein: CASSGTGRQLTRNTIYF.

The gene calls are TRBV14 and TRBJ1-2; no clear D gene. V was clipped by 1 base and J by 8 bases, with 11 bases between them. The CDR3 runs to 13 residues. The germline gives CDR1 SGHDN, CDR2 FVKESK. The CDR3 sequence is CASSQGTDLGYTF. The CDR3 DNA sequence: TGTGCCAGCAGCCAAGGGACTGATTTGGGCTACACCTTC. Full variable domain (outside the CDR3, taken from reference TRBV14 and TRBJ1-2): EAGVTQFPSHSVIEKGQTVTLRCDPISGHDNLYWYRRVMGKEIKFLLHFVKESKQDESGMPNNRFLAERTGGTYSTLKVQPAELEDSGVYFCASSQGTDLGYTFGSGTRLTVV.

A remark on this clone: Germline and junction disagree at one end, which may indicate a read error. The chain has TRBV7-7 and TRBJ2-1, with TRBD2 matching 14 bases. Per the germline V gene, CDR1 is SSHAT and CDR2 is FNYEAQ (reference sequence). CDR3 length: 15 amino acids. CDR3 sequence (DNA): TGTGCTAGCAGCAGGGGACTAGCGGGAGTTCATGAGCAGTTCTTC. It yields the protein CASSRGLAGVHEQFF.

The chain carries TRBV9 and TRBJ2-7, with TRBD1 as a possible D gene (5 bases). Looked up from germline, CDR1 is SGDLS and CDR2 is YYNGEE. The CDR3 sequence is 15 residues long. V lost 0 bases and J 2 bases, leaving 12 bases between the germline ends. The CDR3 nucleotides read TGTGCCAGCAGCGTAGGAGGACACCTACCCTACGAGCAGTACTTC. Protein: CASSVGGHLPYEQYF.

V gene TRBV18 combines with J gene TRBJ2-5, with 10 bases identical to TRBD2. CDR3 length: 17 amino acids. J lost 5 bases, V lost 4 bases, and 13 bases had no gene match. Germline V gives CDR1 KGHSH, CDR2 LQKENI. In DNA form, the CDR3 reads TGTGCCAGCTCACGAACAGCTAGCGGGAGTGCAGAGGAGACCCAGTACTTC. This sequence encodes CASSRTASGSAEETQYF. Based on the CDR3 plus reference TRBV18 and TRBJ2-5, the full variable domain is NAGVMQNPRHLVRRRGQEARLRCSPMKGHSHVYWYRQLPEEGLKFMVYLQKENIIDESGMPKERFSAEFPKEGPSILRIQQVVRGDSAAYFCASSRTASGSAEETQYFGPGTRLLVL.

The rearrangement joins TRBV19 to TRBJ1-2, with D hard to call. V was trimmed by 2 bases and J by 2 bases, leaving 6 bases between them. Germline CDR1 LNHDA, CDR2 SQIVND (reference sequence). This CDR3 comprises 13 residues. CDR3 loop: CASSINSNYGYTF. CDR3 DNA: TGTGCCAGTAGTATAAACAGCAACTATGGCTACACCTTC.

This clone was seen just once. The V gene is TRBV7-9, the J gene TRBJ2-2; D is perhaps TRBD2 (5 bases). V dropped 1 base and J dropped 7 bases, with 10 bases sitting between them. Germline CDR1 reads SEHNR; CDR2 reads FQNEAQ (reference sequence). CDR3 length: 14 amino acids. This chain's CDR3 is CASSLELEIGELFF. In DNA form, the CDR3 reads TGTGCCAGCAGCTTAGAACTAGAAATCGGGGAGCTGTTTTTT.

The CDR3 is CASSQDYVTYNEQFF. The CDR3 coding sequence is TGTGCCAGCAGCCAAGATTATGTTACCTACAATGAGCAGTTCTTC. The genes are TRBV4-2 and TRBJ2-1; D call uncertain. This CDR3 spans 15 amino acids. Germline CDR1 LGHNA, CDR2 YNFKEQ. V lost 0 bases to trimming and J lost 2 bases, with 8 bases between them.

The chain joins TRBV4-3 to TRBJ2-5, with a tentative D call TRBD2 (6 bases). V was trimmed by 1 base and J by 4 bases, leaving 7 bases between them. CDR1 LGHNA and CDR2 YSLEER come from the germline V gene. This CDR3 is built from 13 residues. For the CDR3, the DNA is TGCGCCAGCAGCCAAGTGGGGGGAGAGACCCAGTACTTC. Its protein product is CASSQVGGETQYF.

CDR3 sequence (DNA): TGTGCCAGCAGCTTATCGGTAGGAAACACCATATATTTT. Translating it yields CASSLSVGNTIYF. This sequence joins TRBV7-8 and TRBJ1-3; no reliable D call. This CDR3 comprises 13 residues. The germline V gene has CDR1 SGHVS and CDR2 FQNEAQ. V lost 2 bases to trimming and J lost 4 bases, with 6 bases between them.

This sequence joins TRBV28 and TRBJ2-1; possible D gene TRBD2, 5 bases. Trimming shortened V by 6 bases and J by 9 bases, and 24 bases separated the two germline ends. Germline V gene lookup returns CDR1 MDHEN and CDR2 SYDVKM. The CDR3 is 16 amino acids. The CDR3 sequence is CASSRYVTSFEGEQFF. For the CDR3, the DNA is TGTGCCAGCAGCCGGTATGTCACTAGTTTTGAGGGTGAGCAGTTCTTC.

The CDR3 loop is CASRRGTGVTKNIQYF. For the CDR3, the DNA is TGTGCCAGCAGGAGGGGTACAGGGGTTACCAAAAACATTCAGTACTTC. This sequence joins TRBV6-6 and TRBJ2-4; 7 nucleotides match TRBD1. The V and J ends lost 6 bases and 2 bases, in that order; junction bases with no gene match: 10. Germline CDR1 is MNHNY and CDR2 is SVGAGI (reference sequence). CDR3 size: 16 residues.

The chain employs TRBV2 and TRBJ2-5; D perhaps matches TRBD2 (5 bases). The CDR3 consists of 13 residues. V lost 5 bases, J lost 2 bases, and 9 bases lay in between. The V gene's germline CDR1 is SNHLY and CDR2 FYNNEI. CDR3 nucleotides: TGTGCCAGCAGTCGGGATCTTCAAGAGACCCAGTACTTC. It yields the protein CASSRDLQETQYF. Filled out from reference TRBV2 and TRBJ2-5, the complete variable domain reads EPEVTQTPSHQVTQMGQEVILRCVPISNHLYFYWYRQILGQKVEFLVSFYNNEISEKSEIFDDQFSVERPDGSNFTLKIRSTKLEDSAMYFCASSRDLQETQYFGPGTRLLVL.

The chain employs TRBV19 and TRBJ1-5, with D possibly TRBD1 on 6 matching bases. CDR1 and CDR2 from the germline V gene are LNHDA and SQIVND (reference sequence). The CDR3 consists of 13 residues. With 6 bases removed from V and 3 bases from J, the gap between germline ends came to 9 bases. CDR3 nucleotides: TGTGCCAGTAGCCGGGACACCAATCAGCCCCAGCATTTT. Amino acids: CASSRDTNQPQHF.

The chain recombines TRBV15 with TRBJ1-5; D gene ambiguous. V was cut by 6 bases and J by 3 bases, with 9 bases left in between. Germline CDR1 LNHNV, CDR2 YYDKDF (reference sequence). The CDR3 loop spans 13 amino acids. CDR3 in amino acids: CATRGDLNQPQHF. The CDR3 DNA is TGTGCCACCAGGGGAGATCTCAATCAGCCCCAGCATTTT.

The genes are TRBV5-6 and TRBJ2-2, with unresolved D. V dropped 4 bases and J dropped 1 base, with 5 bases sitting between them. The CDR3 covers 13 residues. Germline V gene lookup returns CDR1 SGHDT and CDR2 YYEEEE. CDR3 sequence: CASSQLNTGELFF. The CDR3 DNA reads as TGTGCCAGCAGCCAACTGAACACCGGGGAGCTGTTTTTT.

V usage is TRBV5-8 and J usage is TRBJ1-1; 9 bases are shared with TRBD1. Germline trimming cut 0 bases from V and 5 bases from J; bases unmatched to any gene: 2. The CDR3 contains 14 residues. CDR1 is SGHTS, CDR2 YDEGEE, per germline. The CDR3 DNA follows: TGTGCCAGCAGCTTGGACAGGGGGCTTACTGAAGCTTTCTTT. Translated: CASSLDRGLTEAFF.

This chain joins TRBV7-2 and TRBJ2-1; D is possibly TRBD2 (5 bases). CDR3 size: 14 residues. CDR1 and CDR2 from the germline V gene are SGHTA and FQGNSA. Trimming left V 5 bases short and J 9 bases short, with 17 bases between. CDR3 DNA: TGTGCCAGCAGCGCCGTGGGGAGTACGAGTGAGCAGTTCTTC. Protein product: CASSAVGSTSEQFF.

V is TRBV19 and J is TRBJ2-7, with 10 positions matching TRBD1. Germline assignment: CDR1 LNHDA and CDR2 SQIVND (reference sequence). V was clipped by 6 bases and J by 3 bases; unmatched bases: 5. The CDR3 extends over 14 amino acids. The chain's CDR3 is CASSDRGRVYEQYF. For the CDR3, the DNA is TGTGCCAGTAGCGACAGGGGGCGAGTCTACGAGCAGTACTTC.

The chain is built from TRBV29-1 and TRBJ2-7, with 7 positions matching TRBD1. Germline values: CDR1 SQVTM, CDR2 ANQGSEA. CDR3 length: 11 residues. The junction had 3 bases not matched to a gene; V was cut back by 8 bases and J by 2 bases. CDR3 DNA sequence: TGCAGCATAGGGACAGCCTACGAGCAGTACTTC. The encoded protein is CSIGTAYEQYF.

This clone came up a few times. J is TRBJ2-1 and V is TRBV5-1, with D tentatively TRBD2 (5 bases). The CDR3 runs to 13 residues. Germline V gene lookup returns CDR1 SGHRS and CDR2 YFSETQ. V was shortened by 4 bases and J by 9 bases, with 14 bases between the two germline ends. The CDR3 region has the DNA TGCGCCAGCAGCCATGGGAGCATTGGTGAGCAGTTCTTC. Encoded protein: CASSHGSIGEQFF.